This T cell receptor beta chain stems from a study of shared clonotypes between healthy human individuals (dated by TCRdb to about 2020). In the study overall: Two women and a few men aged 18 to 49 years were included in the cohort. For each donor, CD4 naive and CD4 memory were each run on three plates, CD8 naive on two plates, and CD8 memory on one plate. To estimate repertoire size and how much clonotype sharing occurs between individuals, the study deeply sequenced the blood TCR repertoires of about five healthy adults. Different laboratories and diverse techniques were used to prepare libraries and sequence TCR repertoires, to increase sequencing depth and limit assay-specific biases. Each donor's leukapheresis produced roughly between about 0.9 and 9.5 billion PBMCs.

TCR CDR3 regions were amplified from genomic DNA by multiplex PCR using the deep immunoSEQ assay. For each cell subset, the extracted genomic DNA was distributed evenly across all wells of several immunoSEQ 96-well plates, and each plate served as one replicate. Each replicate PCR for sorted subsets received 200 ng genomic DNA, equal to 30,000 or so T cell genomes. Purified libraries were quantified with a Qubit 3.0 fluorometer, sized on a Bioanalyzer 2100, and re-quantified with the KAPA Library Quantification kit. Every immunoSEQ 96-well plate was sequenced on a separate single-read 150-cycle Illumina NextSeq 550 flow cell. The original methods were these. Because the immunoSEQ output held only junctional sequences and lacked quality scores, the filtering could not match the filtering applied to full-length reads. To assign V/J genes and CDR3, sequences were annotated against IMGT germline references using PyIR, a Python wrapper for IgBLAST v1.9. Any read was removed if the V/J assignment was weak (E-value above 1e-6), the CDR3 was missing, or the read contained stop codons, out-of-frame junctions, or ambiguous translated residues. A V3J clonotype was defined by an identical inferred V gene, J gene, and CDR3 amino acid sequence. Percentage overlap between repertoires was computed as shared unique clonotypes divided by the size of the smaller repertoire. Richness of each repertoire was evaluated using RTK rarefaction, the Chao1 estimator, and Recon v2.1 estimates of unobserved clonotypes. Generation probabilities were computed with OLGA for all TCRbeta clonotypes obtained by the gDNA method from a handful of donors. TCRdb obtained this table from immuneACCESS and retained in-frame rearrangements with V and J assigned. These tables miss some clones; where compared with another copy, unresolved V genes account for less than half of the shortfall, and the remainder is unexplained. The DNA gave D and trimming, while V, J and clone size come from that table. For this sample there are about a million clones; 70% to 80% appear just once. Roughly 0.82% of the sample is taken by the ten largest.

The paper as a whole reports these results and caveats: When a handful of donors were compared, the shared fraction of clonotypes was about 5.2% for naive CD4, 3.5% to 4% for naive CD8, 2% to 2.5% for memory CD4, and less than 0.45% for memory CD8. Compared with non-shared clonotypes, clonotypes shared by all four sorted-subset donors had higher generation probabilities. Sampling was restricted to blood, and TCR repertoires in tissue are likely to differ from TCR repertoires in blood. Rarefaction of sorted-subset datasets indicated incomplete sequencing despite the large sequencing depth. Because the study included only a small number of donors, the genetic and exposure-history diversity represented was limited. Larger estimated clonotype richness was generally found for naive subsets than for memory subsets. Pairwise subsampling indicated that sequencing depth was expected to affect the degree of clonotype sharing among donors.

With regard to this clone: Its antigen is currently not known. No quality values exist for individual bases; no much larger clone is one base distant.

The donors were healthy, HIV-negative adults who had no recently reported acute infections or vaccinations. All donors were Caucasian adults living in Nashville, Tennessee, USA. Magnetic negative selection was used to enrich CD4+ T cells, after which naive cells were positively selected on CD45RA and the negative fraction became the memory subset. After blood collection by leukapheresis, PBMCs were isolated using Ficoll-Histopaque density gradient centrifugation and then cryopreserved in the vapor phase of liquid nitrogen. Analytical flow cytometry was used to check the purity and quantity of every magnetically sorted T cell population. Each sorted fraction had its genomic DNA isolated and then quantified by UV absorbance on a Nanodrop 2000c. The sequenced material came from memory CD4+ T cells from PBMCs. The cell subset or site label corresponds to: CD45RA-negative fraction. The clonotype originates from a man younger than 35 in good health. Some clones in this sample may be carry-over from other donors' samples.

The sequenced DNA: TGCAGCGTGCGGGACACCGCCTACGAGCAGTACTTC. It codes for CSVRDTAYEQYF. The chain was built from TRBV29-1 and TRBJ2-7; the D call could be TRBD1 or TRBD2, with each sharing 6 bases. V lost 6 bases and J lost 2 bases; the stretch between them is 11 bases long. Its CDR3 holds 12 amino acids, cysteine through phenylalanine. The read is trimmed to its CDR3 DNA, 36 bases read in frame from base 1. CDR1 and CDR2 were assigned from the germline V gene as SQVTM and ANQGSEA.